This entry lists 27 T cell receptor beta chains sequenced from one sample in a study of post-analysis software for immune sequencing data. Sequencing libraries made from TCR beta cDNA carried unique molecular identifiers. Via MiXCR, TCRdb re-called the PCR reads, giving one row per CDR3 protein. Here the sample spans hundreds of thousands of distinct CDR3 sequences, roughly 45% being singletons. No cognate antigen is known for these TCRs. Study outcomes and limitations: TRBV5-6, TRBV5-1 and TRBV20-1 were among four to six TRBV segments more frequent in patients than controls.

Specimen: blood. These receptors all come from a girl under 18 with multiple sclerosis.

This clonotype has only a few counts. V is TRBV20-1 and J is TRBJ1-2; 9 positions agree with TRBD1. The germline V gene has CDR1 DFQATT and CDR2 SNEGSKA (reference sequence). Trimming removed 5 bases from V and 0 bases from J; junction bases left unmatched: 7. The CDR3 contains 15 residues. CDR3 coding DNA: TGCAGTGCTGCCCAGGACAGGGGCACTAACTATGGCTACACCTTC. As protein: CSAAQDRGTNYGYTF.

The chain is built from TRBV5-6 and TRBJ1-1, with 8 bases fitting TRBD1. This CDR3 has 13 residues. Germline V lookup: CDR1 SGHDT, CDR2 YYEEEE. J was trimmed by 6 bases and V by 4 bases; bases with no gene match: 5. The CDR3: CASSPGTGAEAFF. The CDR3 bases are TGTGCCAGCAGCCCCGGGACAGGCGCTGAAGCTTTCTTT.

This chain links TRBV10-3 with TRBJ1-1; D might be TRBD1 (6 bases). Trimming left V 5 bases short and J 0 bases short, with 16 bases between. The length of the CDR3 is 16 residues. Germline CDR1 reads ENHRY; CDR2 reads SYGVKD. CDR3 DNA sequence: TGTGCCATCAGTCCTTTTGGGGGCGGAATGAACACTGAAGCTTTCTTT. The encoded protein is CAISPFGGGMNTEAFF.

The V call is TRBV28, the J call TRBJ2-5; D is undetermined. The V end lost 10 bases, the J end lost 2 bases, and 14 bases lay between the germline ends. Per the germline V gene, CDR1 is MDHEN and CDR2 is SYDVKM. The CDR3 contains 13 residues. The CDR3 sequence is CAIATRYQETQYF. CDR3 in DNA: TGTGCCATCGCGACACGCTATCAAGAGACCCAGTACTTC.

The rearrangement joins TRBV20-1 to TRBJ2-5; the D is unclear. This CDR3 has 17 residues. V dropped 0 bases and J dropped 0 bases, with 17 bases sitting between them. Germline V gene sequence: CDR1 DFQATT, CDR2 SNEGSKA (reference sequence). CDR3 bases: TGCAGTGCTAGAGATCGTCGGCCTGGGCTAAACCAAGAGACCCAGTACTTC. This codes for CSARDRRPGLNQETQYF.

The table lists this clonotype with a few counts. This chain uses TRBV5-1 with TRBJ2-3; 8 bases align to TRBD1. The CDR3 runs to 14 residues. Trimming cost V 1 base and J 5 bases; bases outside gene matches: 3. Germline V gene data show CDR1 as SGHRS and CDR2 as YFSETQ. The CDR3, as DNA: TGCGCCAGCAGCTTGCCCAGGGGGCAAGATACGCAGTATTTT. Its protein is CASSLPRGQDTQYF.

This chain links TRBV20-1 with TRBJ2-7; a weak D match, TRBD1 (6 bases). The CDR3 is 14 amino acids. Per the germline V gene, CDR1 is DFQATT and CDR2 is SNEGSKA (reference sequence). V lost 4 bases and J lost 2, with 15 bases in between. The CDR3 sequence is CSAIPEAGAYEQYF. The CDR3 coding sequence is TGCAGTGCTATCCCGGAAGCAGGGGCCTACGAGCAGTACTTC.

In the case of this clonotype: This may stem from a read error, because a much larger clone lies one nucleotide away. The CDR3, as DNA: TGTGCCACCAGTGAGTCAGGGTTTGGGGCCAACGTCCTGACTTTC. It yields the protein CATSESGFGANVLTF. V is TRBV24-1 and J is TRBJ2-6, with D perhaps TRBD1 (5 bases). CDR1 is KGHDR and CDR2 is SFDVKD in the germline V gene. The CDR3 extends over 15 amino acids. Deletions cut 4 bases from V and 3 bases from J, with 9 bases between.

The chain couples TRBV3-1 to TRBJ2-1; D gene uncertain. V was clipped by 0 bases and J by 9 bases, with 9 bases between them. The CDR3 length is 13 residues. Germline V gene data show CDR1 as LGHDT and CDR2 as YNNKEL (reference sequence). CDR3 sequence reads: CASSQDALSEQFF. CDR3 DNA sequence: TGTGCCAGCAGCCAAGACGCGCTAAGTGAGCAGTTCTTC.

The V and J genes are TRBV28 and TRBJ2-5; weak D call: TRBD1 (5 bases). The length of the CDR3 is 16 residues. Germline CDR1 MDHEN, CDR2 SYDVKM. The V end was cut by 7 bases, the J end by 2 bases, with 20 bases between. The CDR3 loop is CASTQSAGFAQETQYF. The CDR3, as DNA: TGTGCCAGCACCCAATCTGCAGGGTTTGCGCAAGAGACCCAGTACTTC.

This sequence joins TRBV20-1 and TRBJ2-7; 7 bases align to TRBD2. V was clipped by 6 bases and J by 4 bases; unmatched bases: 9. CDR3 size: 13 residues. Germline assignment: CDR1 DFQATT and CDR2 SNEGSKA (reference sequence). CDR3 residues: CSAEADGRYEQYF. The CDR3 DNA is TGCAGTGCGGAGGCGGACGGGAGGTACGAGCAGTACTTC.

The chain couples TRBV29-1 to TRBJ1-2, with 9 positions matching TRBD1. Looked up from germline, CDR1 is SQVTM and CDR2 is ANQGSEA. The V and J ends lost 8 bases and 8 bases, in that order; junction bases with no gene match: 6. The CDR3 is made up of 11 amino acids. The CDR3: CSTRTGEGYTF. CDR3 bases: TGCAGCACTCGGACAGGGGAAGGCTACACCTTC.

This chain uses TRBV20-1 with TRBJ2-1; TRBD1 agrees at 7 bases. Germline V gene sequence: CDR1 DFQATT, CDR2 SNEGSKA (reference sequence). The CDR3 runs 14 residues. V gave up 3 bases and J gave up 3 bases; unmatched junction bases: 5. CDR3 sequence reads: CSARSRDSYNEQFF. The CDR3 region has the DNA TGCAGTGCTAGGTCCCGGGACAGCTACAATGAGCAGTTCTTC.

The chain recombines TRBV5-1 with TRBJ2-6, with 10 bases aligning to TRBD1. Unmatched junction bases numbered 13, after V lost 5 bases and J lost 2 bases. The V gene's germline CDR1 is SGHRS and CDR2 YFSETQ. The CDR3 extends over 19 amino acids. The CDR3 nucleotides read TGCGCCAGCAGTAGCTCCGGGACAGGGGTTGGCGCTGGGGCCAACGTCCTGACTTTC. Its protein product is CASSSSGTGVGAGANVLTF.

This clonotype occurred a few times. V gene TRBV12-3 or TRBV12-4 combines with J gene TRBJ2-1; 7 bases are a match to TRBD1. With V trimmed by 5 bases and J by 4 bases, 8 bases remained unmatched. The CDR3 covers 15 residues. The CDR3 DNA reads TGTGCCAGCAGTGGGCAGCCAGGGGGTTACAATGAGCAGTTCTTC. Translating gives CASSGQPGGYNEQFF.

J is TRBJ2-4 and V is TRBV28, with D possibly being TRBD1 (5 bases). The CDR3 consists of 16 residues. V was pared by 5 bases and J by 0 bases, with 14 bases between. Germline-derived CDR1 and CDR2 are MDHEN and SYDVKM. Here the CDR3 DNA reads TGTGCCAGCAGTCCCCACGACAGTGTAGCCAAAAACATTCAGTACTTC. Translating gives CASSPHDSVAKNIQYF.

The genes are TRBV14 and TRBJ2-3; D not certain. This CDR3 is 13 amino acids long. Germline CDR1 reads SGHDN; CDR2 reads FVKESK. With 1 base removed from V and 11 bases from J, the gap between germline ends came to 13 bases. The CDR3 bases are TGTGCCAGCAGCCAAGGGACCCCTTTGGGGCAGTATTTT. Translation: CASSQGTPLGQYF.

V usage is TRBV5-6 and J usage is TRBJ2-1; D may be TRBD2 (5 bases). V was clipped by 0 bases and J by 7 bases, with 14 bases between them. The CDR3 sequence is 15 residues long. Germline V gene lookup returns CDR1 SGHDT and CDR2 YYEEEE. The CDR3 coding sequence is TGTGCCAGCAGCTTGGGCCAAAGCGGTGATAATGAGCAGTTCTTC. This gives the protein CASSLGQSGDNEQFF.

This clonotype was seen only a few times. V is TRBV28 and J is TRBJ2-5; D possibly corresponds to TRBD1 (6 bases). There are 12 residues in the CDR3. Trimming pared 4 bases from V and 5 bases from J, leaving 8 bases between. Germline CDR1 MDHEN, CDR2 SYDVKM. CDR3 in DNA: TGTGCCAGCAGTTACAGGGCGGAGACCCAGTACTTC. Encoded protein: CASSYRAETQYF.

The chain recombines TRBV28 with TRBJ2-5; D gene uncertain. Trimming pared 5 bases from V and 1 base from J, leaving 8 bases between. Germline V gene sequence: CDR1 MDHEN, CDR2 SYDVKM. There are 13 residues in the CDR3. In nucleotides, the CDR3 is TGTGCCAGCAGTCCATTGGCCCAAGAGACCCAGTACTTC. This sequence encodes CASSPLAQETQYF.

This chain connects TRBV12-3 or TRBV12-4 to TRBJ2-1; D is undetermined. The ends were cut back, 1 base at V and 5 bases at J, with 9 bases in the middle. This CDR3 has 14 residues. CDR3: CASSLGAADNEQFF. The CDR3 DNA reads as TGTGCCAGCAGTTTAGGGGCCGCCGACAATGAGCAGTTCTTC.

J is TRBJ2-1 and V is TRBV9; 9 bases line up with TRBD1. This CDR3 contains 16 residues. The ends lost 3 bases at V and 9 bases at J; junction bases unmatched: 13. Per germline, CDR1 SGDLS and CDR2 YYNGEE. The CDR3: CASSAPDRGGLVEQFF. The CDR3 DNA sequence: TGTGCCAGCAGCGCCCCGGACAGGGGCGGGCTAGTTGAGCAGTTCTTC.

This CDR3 is CATSTSGYSDTQYF. As DNA, the CDR3 is TGTGCCACCAGTACTAGCGGGTACTCGGATACGCAGTATTTT. The genes are TRBV24-1 and TRBJ2-3, with 9 bases identical to TRBD2. The CDR3 is made up of 14 amino acids. Germline trimming cut 6 bases from V and 6 bases from J; bases unmatched to any gene: 6. Germline V lookup: CDR1 KGHDR, CDR2 SFDVKD.

J is TRBJ1-5 and V is TRBV5-8; D possibly corresponds to TRBD1 (5 bases). The CDR3 consists of 13 residues. CDR1 and CDR2 (germline): SGHTS, YDEGEE. V was pared by 1 base and J by 9 bases, with 11 bases between. The CDR3 DNA reads TGTGCCAGCAGCTTGTACGAGGGGCGGCCCCAGCATTTT. Protein sequence: CASSLYEGRPQHF.

The chain couples TRBV3-1 to TRBJ2-7; 10 positions agree with TRBD2. Germline lookup yields CDR1 LGHDT and CDR2 YNNKEL (reference sequence). CDR3 length: 17 amino acids. With V trimmed by 1 base and J by 0 bases, 6 bases remained unmatched. CDR3 amino acids: CASSQGLAGASSYEQYF. The DNA of the CDR3 is TGTGCCAGCAGCCAAGGACTAGCGGGCGCGAGCTCCTACGAGCAGTACTTC.

The chain is built from TRBV29-1 and TRBJ2-3; 8 bases align to TRBD2. Losses at the gene ends were 3 bases for V and 3 bases for J; bases not matched to a gene: 8. This CDR3 region has 15 residues. The germline V gene has CDR1 SQVTM and CDR2 ANQGSEA. The CDR3 loop reads CSVDRLARETDTQYF. CDR3 coding DNA: TGCAGCGTTGACCGACTAGCGAGGGAAACAGATACGCAGTATTTT.

This chain uses TRBV7-2 with TRBJ2-3; D may be TRBD2 (5 bases). The V gene's germline CDR1 is SGHTA and CDR2 FQGNSA. V lost 1 base, J lost 2 bases, and 10 bases lay in between. The CDR3 runs to 15 residues. In DNA form, the CDR3 reads TGTGCCAGCAGCTTAGTAGGGAGACCCACAGATACGCAGTATTTT. Protein product: CASSLVGRPTDTQYF.